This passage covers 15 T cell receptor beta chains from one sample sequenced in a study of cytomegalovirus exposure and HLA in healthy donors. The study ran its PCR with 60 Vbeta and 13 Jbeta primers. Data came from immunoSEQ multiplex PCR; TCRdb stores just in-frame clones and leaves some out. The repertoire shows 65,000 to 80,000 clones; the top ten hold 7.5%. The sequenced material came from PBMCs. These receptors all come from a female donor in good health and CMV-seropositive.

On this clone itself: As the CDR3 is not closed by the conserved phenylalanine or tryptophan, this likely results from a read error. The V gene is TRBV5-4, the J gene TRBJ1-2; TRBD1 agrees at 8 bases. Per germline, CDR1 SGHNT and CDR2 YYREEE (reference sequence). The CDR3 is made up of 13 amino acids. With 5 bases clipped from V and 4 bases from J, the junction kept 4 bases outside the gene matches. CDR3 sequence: CASSPDRGYGYTL. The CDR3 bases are TGTGCCAGCAGTCCCGACAGGGGCTATGGCTACACCCTC.

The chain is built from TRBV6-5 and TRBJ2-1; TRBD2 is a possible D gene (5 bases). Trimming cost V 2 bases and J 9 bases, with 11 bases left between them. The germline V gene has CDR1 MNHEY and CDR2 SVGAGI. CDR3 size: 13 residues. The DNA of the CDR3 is TGTGCCAGCAGTTACGGGGAGTTCGGTGAGCAGTTCTTC. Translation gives CASSYGEFGEQFF.

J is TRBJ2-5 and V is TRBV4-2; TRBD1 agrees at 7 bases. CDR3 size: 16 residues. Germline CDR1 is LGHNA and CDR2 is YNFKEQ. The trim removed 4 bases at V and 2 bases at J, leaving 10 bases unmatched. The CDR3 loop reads CASSPQGQAAQETQYF. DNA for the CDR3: TGTGCCAGCAGCCCCCAAGGACAGGCGGCACAAGAGACCCAGTACTTC.

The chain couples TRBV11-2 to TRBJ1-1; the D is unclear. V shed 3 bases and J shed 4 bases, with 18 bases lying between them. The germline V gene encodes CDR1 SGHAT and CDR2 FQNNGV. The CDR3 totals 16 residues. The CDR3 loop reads CASSFPQVRRGTEAFF. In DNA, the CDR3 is TGTGCCAGCAGCTTTCCCCAGGTTCGCCGTGGCACTGAAGCTTTCTTT.

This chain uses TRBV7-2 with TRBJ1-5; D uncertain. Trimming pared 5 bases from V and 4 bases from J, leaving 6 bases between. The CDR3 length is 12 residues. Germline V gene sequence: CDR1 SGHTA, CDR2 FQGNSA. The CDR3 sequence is CASSNPNQPQHF. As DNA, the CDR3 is TGTGCCAGCAGCAATCCTAATCAGCCCCAGCATTTT.

This CDR3 reads CASGWNREVTEAFF. DNA of the CDR3: TGTGCCAGCGGCTGGAACAGGGAAGTCACTGAAGCTTTCTTT. V and J are TRBV7-9 and TRBJ1-1, with D perhaps TRBD1 (6 bases). The CDR3 is 14 amino acids. Germline values: CDR1 SEHNR, CDR2 FQNEAQ (reference sequence). With 8 bases removed from V and 4 bases from J, the gap between germline ends came to 17 bases.

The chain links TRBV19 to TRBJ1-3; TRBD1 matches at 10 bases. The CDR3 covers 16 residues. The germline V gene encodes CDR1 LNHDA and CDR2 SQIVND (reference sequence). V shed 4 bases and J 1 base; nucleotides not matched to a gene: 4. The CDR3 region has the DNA TGTGCCAGTAGTACCGGGACAGGGGTATCTGGAAACACCATATATTTT. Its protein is CASSTGTGVSGNTIYF.

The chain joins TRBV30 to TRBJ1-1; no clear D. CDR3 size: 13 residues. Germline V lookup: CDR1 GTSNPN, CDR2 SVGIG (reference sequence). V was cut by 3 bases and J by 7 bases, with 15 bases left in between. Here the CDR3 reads CAWSPPSFSEAFF. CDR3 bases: TGTGCCTGGAGCCCTCCCTCCTTTAGTGAAGCTTTCTTT.

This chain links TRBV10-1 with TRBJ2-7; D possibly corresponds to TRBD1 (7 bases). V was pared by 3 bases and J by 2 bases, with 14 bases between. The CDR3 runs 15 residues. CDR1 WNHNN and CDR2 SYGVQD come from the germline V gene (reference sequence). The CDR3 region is CASSERRGPTYEQYF. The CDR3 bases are TGCGCCAGCAGTGAAAGGAGGGGGCCTACCTACGAGCAGTACTTC.

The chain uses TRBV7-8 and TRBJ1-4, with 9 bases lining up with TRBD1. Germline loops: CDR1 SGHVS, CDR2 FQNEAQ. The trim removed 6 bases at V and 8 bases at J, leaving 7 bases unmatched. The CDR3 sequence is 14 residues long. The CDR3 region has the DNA TGTGCCAGCAGTTATGACAGGGGGGGAGAAAAACTGTTTTTT. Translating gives CASSYDRGGEKLFF.

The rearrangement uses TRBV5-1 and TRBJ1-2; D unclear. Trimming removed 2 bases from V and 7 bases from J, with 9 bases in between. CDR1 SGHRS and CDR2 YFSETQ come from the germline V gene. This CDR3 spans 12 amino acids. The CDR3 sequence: CASSLNLSGYTF. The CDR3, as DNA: TGCGCCAGCAGCTTAAACCTGAGTGGCTACACCTTC.

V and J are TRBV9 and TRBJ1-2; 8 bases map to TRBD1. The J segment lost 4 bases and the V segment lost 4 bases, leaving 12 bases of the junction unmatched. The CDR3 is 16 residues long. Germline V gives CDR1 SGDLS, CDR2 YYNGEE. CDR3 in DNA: TGTGCCAGCAGCCGGGACGGGACAGGCAATGGCTATGGCTACACCTTC. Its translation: CASSRDGTGNGYGYTF.

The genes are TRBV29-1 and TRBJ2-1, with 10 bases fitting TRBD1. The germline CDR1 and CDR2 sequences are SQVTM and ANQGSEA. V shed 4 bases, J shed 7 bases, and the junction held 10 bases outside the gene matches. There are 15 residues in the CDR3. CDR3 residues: CSVVGGRDRGNEQFF. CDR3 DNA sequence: TGCAGCGTTGTGGGAGGCCGGGACAGGGGTAATGAGCAGTTCTTC.

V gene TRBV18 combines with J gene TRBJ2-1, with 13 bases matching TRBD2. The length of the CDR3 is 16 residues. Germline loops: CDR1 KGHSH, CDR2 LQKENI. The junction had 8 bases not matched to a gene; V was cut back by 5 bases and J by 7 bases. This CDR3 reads CASSFSTSGRQNEQFF. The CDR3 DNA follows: TGTGCCAGCTCATTTTCGACTAGCGGGAGGCAAAATGAGCAGTTCTTC.

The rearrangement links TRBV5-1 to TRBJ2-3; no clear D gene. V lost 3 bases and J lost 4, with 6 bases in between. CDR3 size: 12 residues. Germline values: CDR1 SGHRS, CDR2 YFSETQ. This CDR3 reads CASSYPADTQYF. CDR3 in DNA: TGCGCCAGCAGCTATCCTGCAGATACGCAGTATTTT.